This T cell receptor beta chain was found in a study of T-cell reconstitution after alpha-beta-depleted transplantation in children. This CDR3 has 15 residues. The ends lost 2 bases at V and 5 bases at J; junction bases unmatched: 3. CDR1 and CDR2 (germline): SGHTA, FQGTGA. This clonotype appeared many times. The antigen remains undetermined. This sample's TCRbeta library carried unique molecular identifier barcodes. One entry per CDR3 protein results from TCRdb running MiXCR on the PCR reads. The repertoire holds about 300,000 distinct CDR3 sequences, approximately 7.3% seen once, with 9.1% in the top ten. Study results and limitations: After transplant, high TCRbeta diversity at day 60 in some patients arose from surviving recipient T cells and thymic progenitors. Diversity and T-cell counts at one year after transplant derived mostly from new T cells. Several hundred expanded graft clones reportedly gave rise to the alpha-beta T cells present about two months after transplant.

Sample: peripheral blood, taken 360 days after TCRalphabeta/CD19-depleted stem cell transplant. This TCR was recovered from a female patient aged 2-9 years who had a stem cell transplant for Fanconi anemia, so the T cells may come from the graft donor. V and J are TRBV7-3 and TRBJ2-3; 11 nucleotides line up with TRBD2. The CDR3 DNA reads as TGTGCCAGCAGCTTAGCTAGCGGGGGGCTAGATACGCAGTATTTT. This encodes CASSLASGGLDTQYF. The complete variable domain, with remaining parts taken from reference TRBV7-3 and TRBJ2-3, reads GAGVSQTPSNKVTEKGKYVELRCDPISGHTALYWYRQSLGQGPEFLIYFQGTGAADDSGLPNDRFFAVRPEGSVSTLKIQRTERGDSAVYLCASSLASGGLDTQYFGPGTRLTVL.